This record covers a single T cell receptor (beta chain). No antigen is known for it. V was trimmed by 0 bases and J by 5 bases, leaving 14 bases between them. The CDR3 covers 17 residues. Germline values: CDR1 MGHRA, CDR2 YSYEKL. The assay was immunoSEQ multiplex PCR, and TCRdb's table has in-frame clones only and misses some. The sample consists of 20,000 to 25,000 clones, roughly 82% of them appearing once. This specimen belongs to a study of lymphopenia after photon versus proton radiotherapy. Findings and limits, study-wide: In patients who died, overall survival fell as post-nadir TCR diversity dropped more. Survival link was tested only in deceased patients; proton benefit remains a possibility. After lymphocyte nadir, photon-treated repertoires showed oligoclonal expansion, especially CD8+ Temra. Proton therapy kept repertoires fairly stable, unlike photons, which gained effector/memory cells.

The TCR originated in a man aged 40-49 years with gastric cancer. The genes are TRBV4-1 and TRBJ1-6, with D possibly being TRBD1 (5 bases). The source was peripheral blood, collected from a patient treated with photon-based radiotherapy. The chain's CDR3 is CASSQDSGTANNSPLHF. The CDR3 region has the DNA TGCGCCAGCAGCCAAGATTCGGGGACCGCCAATAATTCACCCCTCCACTTT.